Each of the 20 T cell receptor beta chains below was sequenced from the same sample in a study of T-cell memory formation after mild COVID-19. TCRdb redid the calling of the 5' RACE reads with MiXCR, one entry per CDR3 protein. The sample includes about 190,000 distinct CDR3 sequences, about 10% seen only once; the top ten take just over 3%. The sequenced sample consisted of PBMCs or a T cell subset sorted from them (not recorded which). The receptors come from a man between 18 and 29 years old who had mild COVID-19 (a few samples of this study predate the infection). Cell type and time point are not known.

Judged by abundance, this clonotype is medium-sized. The gene calls are TRBV7-2 and TRBJ2-5; 7 positions agree with TRBD2. Per the germline V gene, CDR1 is SGHTA and CDR2 is FQGNSA. CDR3 length equals 16 residues. V shed 5 bases, J shed 0 bases, and the junction held 9 bases outside the gene matches. As DNA, the CDR3 is TGTGCCAGCAGCCCCGGACTAGTACCGTACCAAGAGACCCAGTACTTC. Amino acids: CASSPGLVPYQETQYF. Full variable domain (missing parts from reference TRBV7-2 and TRBJ2-5): GAGVSQSPSNKVTEKGKDVELRCDPISGHTALYWYRQSLGQGLEFLIYFQGNSAPDKSGLPSDRFSAERTGGSVSTLTIQRTQQEDSAVYLCASSPGLVPYQETQYFGPGTRLLVL.

This clonotype was picked up a small number of times. The chain links TRBV20-1 to TRBJ2-2, with D possibly being TRBD1 (6 bases). V lost 2 bases to trimming and J lost 7 bases, with 11 bases between them. Germline CDR1 is DFQATT and CDR2 is SNEGSKA (reference sequence). The CDR3 covers 13 residues. The CDR3 loop reads CSARQGIVGELFF. The CDR3 DNA is TGCAGTGCTAGACAGGGGATCGTCGGGGAGCTGTTTTTT.

This clonotype appeared a few times. The chain has TRBV20-1 and TRBJ2-3, with D tentatively TRBD2 (5 bases). The CDR3 length is 14 residues. V was shortened by 6 bases and J by 2 bases, with 15 bases between the two germline ends. CDR1 and CDR2 (germline): DFQATT, SNEGSKA (reference sequence). This CDR3 is CSAQGGISTDTQYF. In DNA, the CDR3 is TGCAGTGCCCAAGGAGGAATTTCCACAGATACGCAGTATTTT.

V and J are TRBV19 and TRBJ1-2, with unresolved D. The length of the CDR3 is 12 residues. Trimming took 6 bases from V and 7 from J, leaving 12 bases between them. Germline assignment: CDR1 LNHDA and CDR2 SQIVND (reference sequence). CDR3: CASSEPESGYTF. The CDR3, as DNA: TGTGCCAGTAGCGAACCCGAGAGTGGCTACACCTTC.

The V and J genes are TRBV12-3 or TRBV12-4 and TRBJ1-1; D might be TRBD1 (5 bases). CDR3 length: 15 amino acids. V lost 3 bases and J lost 1, with 12 bases in between. The CDR3 here is CASSLRGRGNTEAFF. The CDR3 nucleotides read TGTGCCAGCAGTTTGAGGGGCAGAGGGAACACTGAAGCTTTCTTT.

This clonotype has just a few counts. The chain combines TRBV4-1 with TRBJ2-1; 13 nucleotides match TRBD2. The CDR3 consists of 15 residues. The ends lost 4 bases at V and 4 bases at J; junction bases unmatched: 1. Germline V gives CDR1 MGHRA, CDR2 YSYEKL. The CDR3 sequence: CASSRTSGSYNEQFF. CDR3 bases: TGCGCCAGCAGCCGGACTAGCGGGAGTTACAATGAGCAGTTCTTC.

This clonotype was detected ten times or more. This chain links TRBV4-1 with TRBJ2-1, with TRBD2 matching over 15 bases. CDR3 size: 18 residues. Germline values: CDR1 MGHRA, CDR2 YSYEKL. J gave up 2 bases and V 5 bases, and 7 bases lay outside the gene matches. The CDR3 DNA reads TGCGCCAGCAGCGGGGGACTAGCGGGGGGTAACCCCTACAATGAGCAGTTCTTC. Protein sequence: CASSGGLAGGNPYNEQFF.

V and J are TRBV4-3 and TRBJ1-2; D is perhaps TRBD1 (5 bases). Germline V gene sequence: CDR1 LGHNA, CDR2 YSLEER. V lost 5 bases, J lost 8 bases, and 18 bases lay in between. The CDR3 runs to 14 residues. CDR3 sequence reads: CASSIDSTTGGYTF. The DNA for the CDR3 is TGCGCCAGCAGCATCGACAGCACTACGGGCGGCTACACCTTC.

This clonotype showed up just a few times. V usage is TRBV12-3 or TRBV12-4 and J usage is TRBJ2-2, with TRBD1 matching over 11 bases. Trimming at V came to 6 bases and at J to 2 bases, leaving 2 bases not matched to a gene. CDR3 length: 15 amino acids. Written as DNA, the CDR3 is TGTGCCAGCAGGGACAGGGGGCTTAACACCGGGGAGCTGTTTTTT. It encodes CASRDRGLNTGELFF.

The chain links TRBV3-1 to TRBJ2-3; maybe TRBD1 (6 bases). The germline V gene has CDR1 LGHDT and CDR2 YNNKEL (reference sequence). The V end lost 2 bases, the J end lost 5 bases, and 20 bases lay between the germline ends. CDR3 size: 17 residues. The CDR3 region has the DNA TGTGCCAGCAGCCAACCCTCGCAGGGGCGCAGAGTAGATACGCAGTATTTT. It yields the protein CASSQPSQGRRVDTQYF.

This clonotype appeared a few times. The chain recombines TRBV5-1 with TRBJ2-7; TRBD1 matches at 10 bases. Trimming at V came to 4 bases and at J to 3 bases, leaving 10 bases not matched to a gene. The CDR3 spans 16 residues. Germline loops: CDR1 SGHRS, CDR2 YFSETQ. As DNA, the CDR3 is TGCGCCAGCAGCCCGAGGACAGGGGGGGATTTCTACGAGCAGTACTTC. This encodes CASSPRTGGDFYEQYF.

The chain recombines TRBV20-1 with TRBJ2-7; possible D gene TRBD2, 6 bases. Germline CDR1 DFQATT, CDR2 SNEGSKA (reference sequence). V lost 5 bases and J lost 1, with 6 bases in between. The CDR3 is 11 residues long. CDR3 DNA sequence: TGCAGTGCTCGGGAGTCCTACGAGCAGTACGTC. Protein sequence: CSARESYEQYV.

V gene TRBV7-2 combines with J gene TRBJ1-1, with D perhaps matching TRBD1 (6 bases). Germline CDR1 and CDR2: SGHTA and FQGNSA. This CDR3 comprises 15 residues. V gave up 2 bases and J gave up 4 bases, with 14 bases separating them. The CDR3 coding sequence is TGTGCCAGCAGCTTAATGGGGGCGCGGGGCACTGAAGCTTTCTTT. Amino acid sequence: CASSLMGARGTEAFF.

The gene calls are TRBV7-8 and TRBJ2-1; 14 bases line up with TRBD2. The junction had 7 bases not matched to a gene; V was cut back by 5 bases and J by 7 bases. Looked up from germline, CDR1 is SGHVS and CDR2 is FQNEAQ. The CDR3 loop spans 16 amino acids. The CDR3 reads CASSTRTSGGRNEQFF. The CDR3 DNA reads as TGTGCCAGCAGCACCCGGACTAGCGGGGGGAGGAATGAGCAGTTCTTC.

This clonotype has more than one count but fewer than ten. The chain links TRBV7-9 to TRBJ2-7; 11 nucleotides align to TRBD1. The CDR3 contains 16 residues. The J segment lost 3 bases and the V segment lost 6 bases, leaving 10 bases of the junction unmatched. Germline CDR1 SEHNR, CDR2 FQNEAQ (reference sequence). Here the CDR3 reads CASRPPLGTGGYEQYF. CDR3 DNA sequence: TGTGCCAGCAGACCTCCTCTCGGGACAGGGGGCTACGAGCAGTACTTC.

The sample holds many counts of this clonotype. The rearrangement joins TRBV5-1 to TRBJ2-3; TRBD2 matches at 8 bases. The CDR3 spans 14 residues. V shed 3 bases, J shed 4 bases, and the junction held 4 bases outside the gene matches. Germline CDR1 reads SGHRS; CDR2 reads YFSETQ. In DNA, the CDR3 is TGCGCCAGCAGCTCTACTAGCGGCGCAGATACGCAGTATTTT. As protein: CASSSTSGADTQYF.

This clonotype was recorded a few times. This chain joins TRBV6-5 and TRBJ2-7, with TRBD2 matching over 7 bases. The CDR3 is 16 residues long. Germline lookup yields CDR1 MNHEY and CDR2 SVGAGI. Trimming removed 2 bases from V and 1 base from J; junction bases left unmatched: 8. This CDR3 is CASSYRGGVESYEQYF. In nucleotides, the CDR3 is TGTGCCAGCAGTTACCGCGGGGGTGTGGAGTCCTACGAGCAGTACTTC.

This clonotype has just a few counts. The gene calls are TRBV28 and TRBJ1-2; TRBD1 might be the D (5 bases). The germline CDR1 and CDR2 sequences are MDHEN and SYDVKM. Trimming removed 6 bases from V and 4 bases from J, with 12 bases in between. The length of the CDR3 is 13 residues. This CDR3 reads CASRSGGPYGYTF. CDR3 nucleotides: TGTGCCAGCAGGTCCGGGGGACCCTATGGCTACACCTTC.

This clonotype was seen ten or more times. The chain is built from TRBV4-3 and TRBJ1-5, with D unresolved. This CDR3 has 15 amino acids. From germline, CDR1 is LGHNA and CDR2 YSLEER. With 0 bases removed from V and 6 bases from J, the gap between germline ends came to 12 bases. The CDR3 DNA sequence: TGCGCCAGCAGCCAAGATGTGGACGAATTTCAGCCCCAGCATTTT. Translation gives CASSQDVDEFQPQHF.

The chain carries TRBV25-1 and TRBJ2-5; 8 positions agree with TRBD1. The CDR3 consists of 16 residues. Trimming removed 1 base from V and 5 bases from J; junction bases left unmatched: 9. From germline, CDR1 is MGHDK and CDR2 SYGVNS. The DNA for the CDR3 is TGTGCCAGCAGTGAATCGGGCAGGGGGCGGGCGGAGACCCAGTACTTC. Protein sequence: CASSESGRGRAETQYF.